The TCR beta chain described here comes from a study of cytomegalovirus exposure and HLA in healthy donors. As regards this clone: Its antigen remains unidentified. At one boundary the junction diverges from the germline segment, which might be a read error.

The CDR3 is made up of 19 amino acids. Germline values: CDR1 MNHNS, CDR2 SASEGT. It was with 60 Vbeta and 13 Jbeta primers that the PCR ran. Method: immunoSEQ multiplex PCR; TCRdb's copy keeps in-frame clones and lacks some. The table lists tens of thousands of clones, roughly 76% of them singletons. Broader study findings: Evidence from a later analysis indicated that most CMV-associated TCR beta chains looked HLA-restricted. As immune exposure information, only CMV serostatus was available.

This chain joins TRBV6-1 and TRBJ2-7, with 7 bases aligning to TRBD2. Sequenced sample: PBMCs. The origin of this receptor is a woman younger than 45 in good health and CMV-seronegative. CDR3 nucleotides: TGTGCCAGCAGTGCAAGGCGGGGGATAAGCGGTACCGATCGTTACGGGCAGTACTTC. Translating gives CASSARRGISGTDRYGQYF.